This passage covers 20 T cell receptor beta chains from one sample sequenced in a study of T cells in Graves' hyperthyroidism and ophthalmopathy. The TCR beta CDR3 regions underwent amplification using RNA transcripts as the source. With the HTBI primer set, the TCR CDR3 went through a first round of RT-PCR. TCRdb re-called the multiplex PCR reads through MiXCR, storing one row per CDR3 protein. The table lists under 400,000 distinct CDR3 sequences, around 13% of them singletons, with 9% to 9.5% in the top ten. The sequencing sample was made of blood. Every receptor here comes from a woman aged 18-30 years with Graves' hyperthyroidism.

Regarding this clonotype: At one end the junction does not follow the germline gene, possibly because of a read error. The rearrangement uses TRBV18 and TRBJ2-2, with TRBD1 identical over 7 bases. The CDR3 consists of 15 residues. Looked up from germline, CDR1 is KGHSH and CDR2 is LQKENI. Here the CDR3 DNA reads TGTGCCAGCTCAGAGGGACAGCTAAACACCGGGGAGCCGTTTTTT. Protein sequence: CASSEGQLNTGEPFF.

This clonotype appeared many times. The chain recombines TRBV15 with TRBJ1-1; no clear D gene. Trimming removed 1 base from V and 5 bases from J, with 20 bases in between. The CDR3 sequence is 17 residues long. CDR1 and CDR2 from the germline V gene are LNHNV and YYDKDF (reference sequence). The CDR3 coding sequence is TGTGCCACCAGCAGAGGGGGATTAGGACCGTCTCGTACTGAAGCTTTCTTT. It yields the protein CATSRGGLGPSRTEAFF.

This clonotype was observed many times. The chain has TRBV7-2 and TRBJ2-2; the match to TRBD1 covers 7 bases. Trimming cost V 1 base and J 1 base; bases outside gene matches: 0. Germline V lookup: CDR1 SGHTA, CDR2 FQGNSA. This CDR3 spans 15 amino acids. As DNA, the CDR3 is TGTGCCAGCAGCTTAGGGACAGGGAACACCGGGGAGCTGTTTTTT. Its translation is CASSLGTGNTGELFF.

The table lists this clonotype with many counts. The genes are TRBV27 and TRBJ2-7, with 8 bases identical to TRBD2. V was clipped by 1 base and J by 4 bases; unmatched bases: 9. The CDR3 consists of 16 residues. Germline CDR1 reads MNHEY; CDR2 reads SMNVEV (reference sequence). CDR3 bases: TGTGCCAGCAGTTTATATAGCGGGGAACCCATTTACGAGCAGTACTTC. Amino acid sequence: CASSLYSGEPIYEQYF.

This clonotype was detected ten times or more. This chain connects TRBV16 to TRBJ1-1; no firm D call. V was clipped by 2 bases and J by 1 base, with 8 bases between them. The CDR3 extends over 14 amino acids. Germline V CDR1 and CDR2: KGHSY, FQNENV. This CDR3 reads CASSQPPQNTEAFF. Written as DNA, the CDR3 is TGTGCCAGCAGCCAACCTCCCCAGAACACTGAAGCTTTCTTT.

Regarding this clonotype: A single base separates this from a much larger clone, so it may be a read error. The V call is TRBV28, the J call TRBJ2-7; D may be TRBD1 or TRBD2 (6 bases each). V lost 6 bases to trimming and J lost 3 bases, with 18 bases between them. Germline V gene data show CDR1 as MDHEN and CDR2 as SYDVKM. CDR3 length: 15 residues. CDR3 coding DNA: TGTGCCAGCAGCTTAAGAGGAGGGGGAAACTACGAGCAGTACTTC. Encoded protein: CASSLRGGGNYEQYF. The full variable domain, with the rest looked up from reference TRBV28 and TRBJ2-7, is DVKVTQSSRYLVKRTGEKVFLECVQDMDHENMFWYRQDPGLGLRLIYFSYDVKMKEKGDIPEGYSVSREKKERFSLILESASTNQTSMYLCASSLRGGGNYEQYFGPGTRLTVT.

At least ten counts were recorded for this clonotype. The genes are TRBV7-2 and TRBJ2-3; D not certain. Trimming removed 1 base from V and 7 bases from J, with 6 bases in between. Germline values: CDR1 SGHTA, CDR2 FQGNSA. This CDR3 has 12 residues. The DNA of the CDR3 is TGTGCCAGCAGCTTAGATGTCTATACGCAGTATTTT. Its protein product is CASSLDVYTQYF.

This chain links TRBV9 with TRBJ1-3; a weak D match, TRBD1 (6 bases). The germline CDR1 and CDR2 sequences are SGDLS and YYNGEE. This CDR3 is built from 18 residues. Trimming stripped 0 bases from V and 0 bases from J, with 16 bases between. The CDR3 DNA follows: TGTGCCAGCAGCGTAGCCCCCACAGGGCCATCCTCTGGAAACACCATATATTTT. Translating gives CASSVAPTGPSSGNTIYF.

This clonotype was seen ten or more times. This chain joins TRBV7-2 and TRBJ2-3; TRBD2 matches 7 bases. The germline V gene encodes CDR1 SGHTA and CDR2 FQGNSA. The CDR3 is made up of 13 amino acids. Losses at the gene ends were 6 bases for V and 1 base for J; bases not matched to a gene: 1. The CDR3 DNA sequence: TGTGCCAGCAGTCGGGGGGGCACAGATACGCAGTATTTT. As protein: CASSRGGTDTQYF.

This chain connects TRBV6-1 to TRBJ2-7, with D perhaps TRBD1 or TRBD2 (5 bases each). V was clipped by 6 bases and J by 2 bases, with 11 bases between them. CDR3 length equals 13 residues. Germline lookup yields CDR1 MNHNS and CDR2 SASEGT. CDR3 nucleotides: TGTGCCAGCAGGCCCTGGGGGACCTACGAGCAGTACTTC. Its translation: CASRPWGTYEQYF.

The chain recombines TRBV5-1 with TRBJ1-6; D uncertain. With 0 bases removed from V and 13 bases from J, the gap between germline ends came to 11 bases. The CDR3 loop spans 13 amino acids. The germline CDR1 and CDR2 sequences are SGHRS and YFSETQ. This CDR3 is CASSLEGVRPLHF. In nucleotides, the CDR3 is TGCGCCAGCAGCTTGGAGGGTGTCCGTCCCCTCCACTTT. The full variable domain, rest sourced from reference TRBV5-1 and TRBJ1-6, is KAGVTQTPRYLIKTRGQQVTLSCSPISGHRSVSWYQQTPGQGLQFLFEYFSETQRNKGNFPGRFSGRQFSNSRSEMNVSTLELGDSALYLCASSLEGVRPLHFGNGTRLTVT.

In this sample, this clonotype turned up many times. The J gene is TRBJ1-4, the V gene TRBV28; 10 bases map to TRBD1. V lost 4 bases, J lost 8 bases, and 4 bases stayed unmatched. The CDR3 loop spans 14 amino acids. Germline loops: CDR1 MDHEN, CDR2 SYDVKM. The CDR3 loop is CASSWGTGEEKLFF. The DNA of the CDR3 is TGTGCCAGCAGTTGGGGGACAGGGGAAGAAAAACTGTTTTTT.

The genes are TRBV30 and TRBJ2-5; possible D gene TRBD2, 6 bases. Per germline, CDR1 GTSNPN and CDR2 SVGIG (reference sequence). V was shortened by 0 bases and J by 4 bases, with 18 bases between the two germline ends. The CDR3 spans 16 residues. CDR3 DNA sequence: TGTGCCTGGAGTGTACAGAAGGGCGGGATCCGAGAGACCCAGTACTTC. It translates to CAWSVQKGGIRETQYF.

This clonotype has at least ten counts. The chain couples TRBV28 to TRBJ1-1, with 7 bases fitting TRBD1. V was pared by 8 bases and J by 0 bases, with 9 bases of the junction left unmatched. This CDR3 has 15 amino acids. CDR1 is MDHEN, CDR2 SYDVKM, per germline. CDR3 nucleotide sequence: TGTGCCAGCGGAGGATACAGGGGCATGAACACTGAAGCTTTCTTT. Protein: CASGGYRGMNTEAFF.

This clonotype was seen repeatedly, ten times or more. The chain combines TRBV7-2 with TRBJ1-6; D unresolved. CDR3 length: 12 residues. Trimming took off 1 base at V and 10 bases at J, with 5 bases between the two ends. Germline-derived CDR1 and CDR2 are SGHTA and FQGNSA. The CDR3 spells CASSLDFSPLHF. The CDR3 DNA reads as TGTGCCAGCAGCTTAGACTTCTCACCCCTCCACTTT.

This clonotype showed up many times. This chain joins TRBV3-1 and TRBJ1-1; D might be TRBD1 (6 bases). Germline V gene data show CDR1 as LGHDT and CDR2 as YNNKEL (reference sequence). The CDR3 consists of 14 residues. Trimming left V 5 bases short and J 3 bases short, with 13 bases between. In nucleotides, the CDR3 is TGTGCCAGCAGCTTCAGGGGCTGGGACACTGAAGCTTTCTTT. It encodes CASSFRGWDTEAFF.

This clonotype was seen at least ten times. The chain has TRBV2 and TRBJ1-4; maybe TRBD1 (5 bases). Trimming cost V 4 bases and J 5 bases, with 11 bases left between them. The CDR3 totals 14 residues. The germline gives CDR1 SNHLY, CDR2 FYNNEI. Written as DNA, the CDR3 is TGTGCCAGCAGTGGTCACAGGTCAAATGAAAAACTGTTTTTT. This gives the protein CASSGHRSNEKLFF.

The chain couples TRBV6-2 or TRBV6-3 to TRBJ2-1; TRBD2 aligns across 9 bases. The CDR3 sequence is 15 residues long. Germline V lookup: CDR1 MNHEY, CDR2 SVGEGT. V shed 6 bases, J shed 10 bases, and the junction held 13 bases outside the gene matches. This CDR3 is CASSLAAGGPGEQFF. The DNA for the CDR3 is TGTGCCAGCAGCCTCGCCGCGGGAGGGCCTGGGGAGCAGTTCTTC.

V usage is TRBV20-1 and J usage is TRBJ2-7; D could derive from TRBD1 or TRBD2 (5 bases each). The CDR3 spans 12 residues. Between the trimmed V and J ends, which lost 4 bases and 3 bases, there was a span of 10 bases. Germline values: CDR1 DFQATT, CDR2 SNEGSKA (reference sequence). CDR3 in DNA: TGCAGTGCTACCCAGGGAGTCTACGAGCAGTACTTC. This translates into CSATQGVYEQYF.

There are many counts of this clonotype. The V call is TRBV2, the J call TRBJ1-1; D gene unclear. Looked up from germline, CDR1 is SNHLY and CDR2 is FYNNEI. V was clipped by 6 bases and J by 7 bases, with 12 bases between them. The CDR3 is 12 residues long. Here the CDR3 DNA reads TGTGCCAGCAGCCGGGCGCCTGATGAAGCTTTCTTT. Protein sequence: CASSRAPDEAFF.